These 5 T cell receptor beta chains originate from one sample sequenced in a study of blood T cell repertoires in COVID-19. The protocol was immunoSEQ multiplex PCR, while the TCRdb copy is restricted to in-frame clones and leaves out a portion. The sample shows some 340,000 clones, around 83% of them seen only once. The sequencing sample was made of peripheral blood. The source is a man aged 25-40 years with active or convalescent COVID-19.

The table lists this clone with a few counts. This chain connects TRBV6-6 to TRBJ2-2, with D unresolved. Germline CDR1 reads MNHNY; CDR2 reads SVGAGI (reference sequence). The CDR3 has 12 amino acids. Trimming shortened V by 7 bases and J by 3 bases, and 6 bases separated the two germline ends. CDR3 bases: TGTGCCAGCACCCAATACACCGGGGAGCTGTTTTTT. Amino acid sequence: CASTQYTGELFF.

The rearrangement joins TRBV7-7 to TRBJ2-1, with TRBD1 matching 8 bases. V dropped 5 bases and J dropped 0; count of bases not matched to a gene: 15. Germline assignment: CDR1 SSHAT and CDR2 FNYEAQ (reference sequence). The CDR3 length is 19 residues. CDR3 DNA sequence: TGTGCCAGCAGCCAGTTAAAAGCGGGCAGGGGGCGCTCCTACAATGAGCAGTTCTTC. Translation: CASSQLKAGRGRSYNEQFF.

The CDR3 protein is CASSLGRVRDEKLFF. The CDR3 DNA reads as TGTGCCAGCAGTCTCGGGCGAGTGAGGGATGAAAAACTGTTTTTT. V usage is TRBV6-2 or TRBV6-3 and J usage is TRBJ1-4; D ambiguous. Germline loops: CDR1 MNHEY, CDR2 SVGEGT. The CDR3 is 15 residues long. V was shortened by 5 bases and J by 6 bases, with 16 bases between the two germline ends.

The chain employs TRBV30 and TRBJ2-7; 8 bases match TRBD1. Looked up from germline, CDR1 is GTSNPN and CDR2 is SVGIG (reference sequence). V gave up 5 bases and J gave up 7 bases; unmatched junction bases: 4. The CDR3 runs to 11 residues. CDR3 region: CAWEDREEQYF. The CDR3 DNA follows: TGTGCCTGGGAGGACAGGGAGGAGCAGTACTTC.

The J gene is TRBJ1-6, the V gene TRBV15; perhaps TRBD1 as D (5 bases). CDR1 LNHNV and CDR2 YYDKDF come from the germline V gene (reference sequence). This CDR3 region has 15 residues. With 3 bases removed from V and 7 bases from J, the gap between germline ends came to 13 bases. CDR3: CATSRRRQPNSPLHF. The CDR3, as DNA: TGTGCCACCAGCAGGAGGCGACAGCCAAATTCACCCCTCCACTTT.